This passage covers 17 T cell receptor beta chains from one sample sequenced in a study of control samples from healthy donors and cancer patients. The data were produced by immunoSEQ multiplex PCR, yet TCRdb's version contains in-frame clones alone and is incomplete. The data hold about 130,000 clones, with about 88% observed a single time. Sample: blood. These receptor sequences come from a man in his fifties or sixties in good health.

J is TRBJ2-1 and V is TRBV9; TRBD2 aligns across 7 bases. Germline loops: CDR1 SGDLS, CDR2 YYNGEE. The J segment lost 4 bases and the V segment lost 0 bases, leaving 7 bases of the junction unmatched. This CDR3 spans 16 amino acids. CDR3 in DNA: TGTGCCAGCAGCGTAGAGCGGGGCACGGGGTACAATGAGCAGTTCTTC. Its protein product is CASSVERGTGYNEQFF.

The genes are TRBV5-1 and TRBJ2-1; D is unclear. V dropped 0 bases and J dropped 5 bases, with 9 bases sitting between them. CDR3 length equals 14 residues. The germline CDR1 and CDR2 sequences are SGHRS and YFSETQ. The CDR3 DNA reads as TGCGCCAGCAGCTTGGGGGCAGGCCACAATGAGCAGTTCTTC. It specifies CASSLGAGHNEQFF. Full variable domain (missing parts from reference TRBV5-1 and TRBJ2-1): KAGVTQTPRYLIKTRGQQVTLSCSPISGHRSVSWYQQTPGQGLQFLFEYFSETQRNKGNFPGRFSGRQFSNSRSEMNVSTLELGDSALYLCASSLGAGHNEQFFGPGTRLTVL.

This chain joins TRBV5-1 and TRBJ1-4; 8 nucleotides match TRBD1. Germline CDR1 reads SGHRS; CDR2 reads YFSETQ. With 4 bases clipped from V and 2 bases from J, the junction kept 10 bases outside the gene matches. CDR3 length: 17 amino acids. CDR3 sequence reads: CASSNGQGGWTNEKLFF. The CDR3 nucleotides are TGCGCCAGCAGCAACGGACAGGGAGGGTGGACTAATGAAAAACTGTTTTTT.

This clone was seen once. The V and J genes are TRBV29-1 and TRBJ2-7, with 9 nucleotides matching TRBD1. The CDR3 length is 13 residues. Germline loops: CDR1 SQVTM, CDR2 ANQGSEA. Trimming cost V 7 bases and J 6 bases; bases outside gene matches: 10. The chain's CDR3 is CSAPGTGSAEQYF. CDR3 nucleotide sequence: TGCAGCGCACCCGGGACAGGGTCGGCCGAGCAGTACTTC.

This chain connects TRBV12-3 or TRBV12-4 to TRBJ2-3; no clear D gene. The CDR3 loop spans 13 amino acids. Trimming pared 2 bases from V and 6 bases from J, leaving 9 bases between. The CDR3 DNA reads TGTGCCAGCAGTTTAATCGTGGGGGATACGCAGTATTTT. Amino acids: CASSLIVGDTQYF.

This chain joins TRBV5-5 and TRBJ1-1; unclear D gene. Trimming left V 3 bases short and J 3 bases short, with 12 bases between. The germline V gene encodes CDR1 SGHKS and CDR2 YYEKEE (reference sequence). The CDR3 runs 14 residues. CDR3 loop: CASSSPGEDTEAFF. CDR3 DNA sequence: TGTGCCAGCAGCTCACCCGGGGAGGACACTGAAGCTTTCTTT.

This clone appeared a single time. This chain links TRBV20-1 with TRBJ1-1; tentative D call: TRBD1 (6 bases). The length of the CDR3 is 12 residues. The germline V gene encodes CDR1 DFQATT and CDR2 SNEGSKA (reference sequence). The V and J ends lost 3 bases and 4 bases respectively, with 9 bases between them. CDR3 DNA sequence: TGCAGTGCTAGTAGGGGGGCCACTGAAGCTTTCTTT. Protein product: CSASRGATEAFF.

The rearrangement uses TRBV28 and TRBJ1-1, with 9 bases that match TRBD1. Unmatched junction bases numbered 8, after V lost 5 bases and J lost 1 base. The V gene's germline CDR1 is MDHEN and CDR2 SYDVKM. This CDR3 region has 16 residues. CDR3 DNA: TGTGCCAGCAGTCCTAGGGGACAGGGTCAGAACACTGAAGCTTTCTTT. This sequence encodes CASSPRGQGQNTEAFF.

The rearrangement uses TRBV27 and TRBJ2-7; no clear D gene. The CDR3 loop spans 11 amino acids. The germline V gene encodes CDR1 MNHEY and CDR2 SMNVEV (reference sequence). Trimming took off 1 base at V and 3 bases at J, with 1 base between the two ends. The CDR3 loop is CASSLFYEQYF. For the CDR3, the DNA is TGTGCCAGCAGTTTATTCTACGAGCAGTACTTC.

The chain has TRBV5-1 and TRBJ1-5; a weak D match, TRBD1 (6 bases). This CDR3 has 16 amino acids. V was clipped by 0 bases and J by 3 bases, with 13 bases between them. From germline, CDR1 is SGHRS and CDR2 YFSETQ. The CDR3 spells CASSLGIGQNNQPQHF. As DNA, the CDR3 is TGCGCCAGCAGCTTGGGTATCGGACAGAACAATCAGCCCCAGCATTTT.

The V and J genes are TRBV9 and TRBJ1-1; D may be TRBD1 (5 bases). Germline V lookup: CDR1 SGDLS, CDR2 YYNGEE. The V end was cut by 2 bases, the J end by 1 base, with 12 bases between. This CDR3 comprises 15 residues. This CDR3 reads CASSVEDDRNTEAFF. In nucleotides, the CDR3 is TGTGCCAGCAGCGTGGAAGATGACAGGAACACTGAAGCTTTCTTT.

J is TRBJ2-5 and V is TRBV9; TRBD1 aligns across 12 bases. Germline CDR1 and CDR2: SGDLS and YYNGEE. Trimming took 0 bases from V and 2 from J; bases not matched to a gene: 11. This CDR3 contains 19 residues. CDR3 bases: TGTGCCAGCAGCGTAGTTCCGGGACAGGGGGCCTGGGGTCAAGAGACCCAGTACTTC. This codes for CASSVVPGQGAWGQETQYF. The full variable domain, completed using reference TRBV9 and TRBJ2-5, is DSGVTQTPKHLITATGQRVTLRCSPRSGDLSVYWYQQSLDQGLQFLIQYYNGEERAKGNILERFSAQQFPDLHSELNLSSLELGDSALYFCASSVVPGQGAWGQETQYFGPGTRLLVL.

This clone was detected a few times. This chain connects TRBV6-2 or TRBV6-3 to TRBJ2-3; D is unclear. Trimming took off 2 bases at V and 2 bases at J, with 8 bases between the two ends. Germline V gene data show CDR1 as MNHEY and CDR2 as SVGEGT. This CDR3 spans 14 amino acids. The CDR3: CASSYVGSTDTQYF. CDR3 sequence (DNA): TGTGCCAGCAGTTACGTCGGCTCCACAGATACGCAGTATTTT.

This sequence joins TRBV5-4 and TRBJ2-3; D not resolved. The V and J ends lost 4 bases and 2 bases respectively, with 11 bases between them. In germline, CDR1 is SGHNT, CDR2 YYREEE (reference sequence). The CDR3 loop spans 14 amino acids. The CDR3 nucleotides read TGTGCCAGCAGCGTTGTTGGGATCACAGATACGCAGTATTTT. The encoded protein is CASSVVGITDTQYF. The entire variable domain, with the rest obtained from reference TRBV5-4 and TRBJ2-3, is as follows: ETGVTQSPTHLIKTRGQQVTLRCSSQSGHNTVSWYQQALGQGPQFIFQYYREEENGRGNFPPRFSGLQFPNYSSELNVNALELDDSALYLCASSVVGITDTQYFGPGTRLTVL.

V gene TRBV5-6 combines with J gene TRBJ2-5; D possibly matches TRBD1 or TRBD2 (6 bases each). There are 15 residues in the CDR3. Per germline, CDR1 SGHDT and CDR2 YYEEEE. V was trimmed by 0 bases and J by 1 base, leaving 10 bases between them. The CDR3 DNA sequence: TGTGCCAGCAGCTTGGGTGGAGGGGGCCAAGAGACCCAGTACTTC. Protein: CASSLGGGGQETQYF.

The rearrangement links TRBV2 to TRBJ2-1; maybe TRBD1 (5 bases). The CDR3 runs to 15 residues. V was cut by 6 bases and J by 4 bases, with 16 bases left in between. The germline CDR1 and CDR2 sequences are SNHLY and FYNNEI. CDR3 residues: CASRPDSYSYNEQFF. As DNA, the CDR3 is TGTGCCAGCAGACCCGACAGTTATAGTTACAATGAGCAGTTCTTC.

This clone was detected a few times. The V gene is TRBV6-2 or TRBV6-3, the J gene TRBJ2-5; the D is unclear. Trimming stripped 2 bases from V and 2 bases from J, with 6 bases between. Germline CDR1 and CDR2: MNHEY and SVGEGT. The CDR3 is 13 amino acids. Here the CDR3 DNA reads TGTGCCAGCAGTTACGCCAGGCAAGAGACCCAGTACTTC. Protein sequence: CASSYARQETQYF.